The clone carrying this TCR beta chain has ten or more counts. Its specificity is not known. TCRdb called the 5' RACE reads again in MiXCR, with one record for every CDR3 protein. The sample shows over 45,000 distinct CDR3 sequences, around 6.9% of them seen only once. The data derive from a study of T cells after yellow fever vaccination. Study-wide results and limits: From the bulk population, abundant clonotypes could contaminate and appear within FACS-sorted repertoires. Subsequent to the booster, the majority of primary-vaccination clones reappeared (96% CD4, 88% CD8). Clonotype sharing between CD4 and CD8 compartments was small.

The CDR3 totals 11 residues. The V end lost 6 bases, the J end lost 13 bases, and 15 bases lay between the germline ends. Material: CD8+ T cells sorted from PBMCs, obtained on the day of the first yellow fever vaccination. The chain carries TRBV12-3 or TRBV12-4 and TRBJ1-1; possibly TRBD1 for D (5 bases). The TCR comes from a man younger than 30 who received the YFV17D yellow fever vaccine. CDR3 in amino acids: CASSPGPGFFF. The CDR3 DNA is TGTGCCAGCAGCCCGGGACCGGGGTTTTTCTTT.